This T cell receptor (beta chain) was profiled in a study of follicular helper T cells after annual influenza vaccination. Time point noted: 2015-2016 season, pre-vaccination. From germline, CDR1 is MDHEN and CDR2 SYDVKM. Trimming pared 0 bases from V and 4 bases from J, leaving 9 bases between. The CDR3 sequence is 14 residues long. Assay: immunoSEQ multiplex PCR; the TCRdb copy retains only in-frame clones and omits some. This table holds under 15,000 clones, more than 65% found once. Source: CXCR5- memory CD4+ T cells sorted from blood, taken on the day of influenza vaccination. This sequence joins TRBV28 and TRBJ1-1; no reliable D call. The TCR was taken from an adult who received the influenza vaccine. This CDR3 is CASSLWERATEAFF. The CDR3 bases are TGTGCCAGCAGTTTATGGGAGAGGGCCACTGAAGCTTTCTTT. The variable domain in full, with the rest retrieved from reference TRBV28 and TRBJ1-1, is DVKVTQSSRYLVKRTGEKVFLECVQDMDHENMFWYRQDPGLGLRLIYFSYDVKMKEKGDIPEGYSVSREKKERFSLILESASTNQTSMYLCASSLWERATEAFFGQGTRLTVV.